The 7 T cell receptor beta chains below all came from one sample that was sequenced in a study of T-cell reconstitution after alpha-beta-depleted transplantation in children. Using unique molecular identifiers, the investigators prepared the TCRbeta library. TCRdb recomputed calls from the PCR reads with MiXCR, one row per CDR3 protein. The data show roughly 100,000 distinct CDR3 sequences, with roughly 8.8% seen just once and roughly 7% held by the top ten. The material sequenced was PBMCs from the stem cell graft donor, taken from the stem cell graft. These receptors were obtained from a human donor who donated a stem cell graft to a child with congenital amegakaryocytic thrombocytopenia.

This clonotype has at least ten counts. CDR3 loop: CASSLETAYSPLHF. The CDR3 DNA reads TGCGCCAGCAGCTTGGAGACAGCGTATTCACCCCTCCACTTT. The chain combines TRBV5-1 with TRBJ1-6, with a tentative D call TRBD1 (5 bases). V gave up 0 bases and J gave up 8 bases, with 9 bases separating them. This CDR3 spans 14 amino acids. The germline gives CDR1 SGHRS, CDR2 YFSETQ.

This clonotype was seen many times. V gene TRBV5-1 combines with J gene TRBJ1-1; TRBD1 matches 9 bases. This CDR3 region has 16 residues. Germline V gene lookup returns CDR1 SGHRS and CDR2 YFSETQ. The V and J ends lost 3 bases and 8 bases, in that order; junction bases with no gene match: 14. CDR3 amino acids: CASSSRSGTGIMEAFF. CDR3 DNA sequence: TGCGCCAGCAGCTCAAGGTCCGGGACAGGGATCATGGAAGCTTTCTTT. Combining the CDR3 with reference TRBV5-1 and TRBJ1-1 gives the whole variable domain KAGVTQTPRYLIKTRGQQVTLSCSPISGHRSVSWYQQTPGQGLQFLFEYFSETQRNKGNFPGRFSGRQFSNSRSEMNVSTLELGDSALYLCASSSRSGTGIMEAFFGQGTRLTVV.

This clonotype came up many times. This rearrangement joins TRBV12-3 or TRBV12-4 to TRBJ2-1; D gene unclear. This CDR3 is built from 14 residues. Trimming left V 3 bases short and J 7 bases short, with 13 bases between. The CDR3 DNA is TGTGCCAGCAGTTTGGGATTGGTGGGAAATGAGCAGTTCTTC. Encoded protein: CASSLGLVGNEQFF.

This chain joins TRBV9 and TRBJ2-2; maybe TRBD2 (5 bases). The germline V gene has CDR1 SGDLS and CDR2 YYNGEE. The CDR3 sequence is 13 residues long. V was trimmed by 0 bases and J by 6 bases, leaving 6 bases between them. The CDR3 coding sequence is TGTGCCAGCAGCGTAGCGGGGTCCGGGGAGCTGTTTTTT. Encoded protein: CASSVAGSGELFF. Full variable domain (outside the CDR3, taken from reference TRBV9 and TRBJ2-2): DSGVTQTPKHLITATGQRVTLRCSPRSGDLSVYWYQQSLDQGLQFLIQYYNGEERAKGNILERFSAQQFPDLHSELNLSSLELGDSALYFCASSVAGSGELFFGEGSRLTVL.

Remarks on this clonotype: An end of the junction differs from the germline gene, which may be a read error. The chain uses TRBV12-3 or TRBV12-4 and TRBJ2-1; D is possibly TRBD1 or TRBD2 (6 bases each). This CDR3 has 19 residues. The CDR3 region is CASCLKVRGRTVTYNEQFF. CDR3 DNA sequence: TGTGCCAGCTGTTTAAAGGTGAGGGGGAGGACCGTCACCTACAATGAGCAGTTCTTC.

This clonotype was picked up many times. The chain uses TRBV7-2 and TRBJ2-3; 11 bases are shared with TRBD1. Germline lookup yields CDR1 SGHTA and CDR2 FQGNSA. The length of the CDR3 is 16 residues. J was trimmed by 6 bases and V by 1 base; bases with no gene match: 6. The CDR3 DNA reads TGTGCCAGCAGCTTAGGGCCCGGGACAGGGGGGGATACGCAGTATTTT. It codes for CASSLGPGTGGDTQYF.

This clonotype was seen ten or more times. This sequence joins TRBV24-1 and TRBJ2-1; 7 nucleotides agree with TRBD2. Germline CDR1 reads KGHDR; CDR2 reads SFDVKD. The CDR3 sequence is 10 residues long. Unmatched junction bases numbered 0, after V lost 9 bases and J lost 8 bases. In DNA form, the CDR3 reads TGTGCCACCGGGGGGGATGAGCAGTTCTTC. Amino acids: CATGGDEQFF.